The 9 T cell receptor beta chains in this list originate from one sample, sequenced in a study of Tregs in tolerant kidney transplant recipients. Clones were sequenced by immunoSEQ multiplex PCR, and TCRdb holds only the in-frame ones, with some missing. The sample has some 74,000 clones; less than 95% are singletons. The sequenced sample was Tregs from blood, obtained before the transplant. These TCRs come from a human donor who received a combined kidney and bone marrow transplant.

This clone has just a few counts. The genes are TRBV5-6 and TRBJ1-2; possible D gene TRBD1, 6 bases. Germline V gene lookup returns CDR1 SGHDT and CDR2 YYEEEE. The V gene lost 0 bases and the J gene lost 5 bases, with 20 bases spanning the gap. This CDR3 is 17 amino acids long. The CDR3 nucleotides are TGTGCCAGCAGCTTGGATGGGTATACAGGGAAGGGTTATGGCTACACCTTC. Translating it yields CASSLDGYTGKGYGYTF.

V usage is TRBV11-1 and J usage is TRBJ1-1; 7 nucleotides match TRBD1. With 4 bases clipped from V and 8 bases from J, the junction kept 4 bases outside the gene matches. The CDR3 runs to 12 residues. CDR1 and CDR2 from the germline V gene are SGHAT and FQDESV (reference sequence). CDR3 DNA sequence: TGTGCCAGCAGCTCCTCGGACAGGGAAGCTTTCTTT. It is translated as CASSSSDREAFF.

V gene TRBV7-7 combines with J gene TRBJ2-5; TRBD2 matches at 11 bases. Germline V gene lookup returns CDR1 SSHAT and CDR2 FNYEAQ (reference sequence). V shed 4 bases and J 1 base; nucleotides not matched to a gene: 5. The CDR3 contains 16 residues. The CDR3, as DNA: TGTGCCAGCAGCTCTGGGACTAGCGGAGCCCAAGAGACCCAGTACTTC. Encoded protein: CASSSGTSGAQETQYF.

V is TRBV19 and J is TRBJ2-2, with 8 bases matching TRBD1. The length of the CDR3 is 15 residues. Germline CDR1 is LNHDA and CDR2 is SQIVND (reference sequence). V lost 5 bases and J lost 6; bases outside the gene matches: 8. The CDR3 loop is CASSPQQGGAGELFF. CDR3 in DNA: TGTGCCAGTAGTCCCCAACAGGGGGGAGCCGGGGAGCTGTTTTTT.

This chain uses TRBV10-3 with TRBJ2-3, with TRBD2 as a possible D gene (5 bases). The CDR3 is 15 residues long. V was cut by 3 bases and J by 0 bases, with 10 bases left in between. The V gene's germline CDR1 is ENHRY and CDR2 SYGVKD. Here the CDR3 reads CAISDEGGSTDTQYF. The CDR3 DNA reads TGTGCCATCAGTGATGAGGGCGGGAGCACAGATACGCAGTATTTT.

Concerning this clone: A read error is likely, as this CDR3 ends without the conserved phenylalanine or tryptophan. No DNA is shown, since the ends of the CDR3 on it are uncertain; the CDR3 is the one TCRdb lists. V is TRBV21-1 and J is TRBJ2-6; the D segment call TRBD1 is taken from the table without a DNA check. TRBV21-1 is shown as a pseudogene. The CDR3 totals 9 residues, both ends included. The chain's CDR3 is CASNTRQGL.

Here the CDR3 DNA reads TGTGCCACCAGGACTAGCGGGATTGGAGATACGCAGTATTTT. It specifies CATRTSGIGDTQYF. The chain has TRBV28 and TRBJ2-3, with 12 bases matching TRBD2. The germline CDR1 and CDR2 sequences are MDHEN and SYDVKM. This CDR3 comprises 14 residues. V trimming: 10 bases; J trimming: 5 bases; junction bases outside the gene matches: 7.

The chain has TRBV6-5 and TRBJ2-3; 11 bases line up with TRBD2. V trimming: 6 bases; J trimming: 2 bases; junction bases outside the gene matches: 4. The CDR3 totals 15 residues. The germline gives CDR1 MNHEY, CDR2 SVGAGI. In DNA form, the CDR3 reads TGTGCCAGCAGCGTAGCGGGAGGGAACACAGATACGCAGTATTTT. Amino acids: CASSVAGGNTDTQYF.

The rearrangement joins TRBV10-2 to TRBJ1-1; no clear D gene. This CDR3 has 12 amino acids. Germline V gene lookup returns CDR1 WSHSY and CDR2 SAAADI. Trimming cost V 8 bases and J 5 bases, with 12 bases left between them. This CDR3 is CASARSWTEAFF. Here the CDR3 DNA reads TGCGCCAGCGCACGGTCATGGACTGAAGCTTTCTTT.